These T cell receptor beta chains were read from a single sample in a study of CD4 and CD8 cells across lung adenocarcinoma regions. One entry per CDR3 protein results from TCRdb running MiXCR on the PCR reads. This table holds some 14,000 distinct CDR3 sequences, around 45% found once. The sequencing input was CD4+ T cells from the center of a lung tumor. All receptors derive from a male donor with lung adenocarcinoma. The CD4 and CD8 labels of this study may be unreliable. Both conserved end residues are part of each CDR3. Fields, in order: D gene, J gene, V gene, clone size, CDR3 length, CDR3 protein, CDR3 DNA. The D gene is left open where the match is weak. Clone size, where shown, is once, few, many, or a class for clones that have expanded.

TRBD1,TRBJ2-7,TRBV4-1,many,16,CASSQDPTGVYDEQYF,TGCGCCAGCAGCCAAGACCCTACAGGGGTTTACGACGAGCAGTACTTC
.,TRBJ2-4,TRBV10-1,.,17,CASSGGGGSCAKNTQYF,TGCGCCAGCAGTGGTGGTGGGGGCAGTTGTGCCAAAAATACTCAGTATTTC
.,TRBJ2-3,TRBV5-3,many,15,CARSSLLGPGDTQYF,TGTGCCAGAAGCAGCTTACTAGGTCCCGGGGATACGCAGTATTTT
.,TRBJ2-3,TRBV6-1,.,14,CASSAGPSTDTQYF,TGTGCCAGCAGCGCTGGACCCTCCACAGATACGCAGTATTTT
.,TRBJ1-1,TRBV27,once,13,CASSLTLNTEAFF,TGTGCCAGCAGTTTAACCCTGAACACTGAAGCTTTCTTT
.,TRBJ2-1,TRBV6-1,once,13,CASSEANSDELFF,TGTGCCAGCAGTGAAGCGAACAGCGATGAGCTGTTCTTC
.,TRBJ1-2,TRBV6-2/TRBV6-3,few,12,CASRTGGDGYTF,TGTGCCAGCAGAACGGGAGGGGATGGCTACACCTTC
.,TRBJ2-4,TRBV6-1,.,18,CASSERTGRGLDQEIQYF,TGTGCCAGCAGTGAAAGGACAGGGCGGGGACTAGACCAAGAGATCCAGTACTTC
.,TRBJ2-3,TRBV6-5,.,15,CASRLQSVSTDTQYF,TGTGCCAGCAGACTCCAGTCCGTGAGCACCGATACGCAGTATTTT
.,TRBJ2-1,TRBV7-2,.,15,CASSYRTAYDNEQFF,TGTGCCAGCAGCTACCGGACGGCCTATGACAATGAGCAGTTCTTC
.,TRBJ2-7,TRBV27,.,17,CASSAGRGGRDTETQYF,TGTGCCAGCAGTGCGGGCCGCGGGGGCCGTGACACAGAGACGCAGTACTTC
.,TRBJ2-3,TRBV11-3,many,12,CASSLVPDTQYF,TGTGCCAGCAGCTTAGTCCCAGATACGCAGTATTTT
.,TRBJ2-1,TRBV6-5,many,16,CASRQPGVPSYNEQFF,TGTGCCAGCAGACAACCAGGGGTCCCCTCCTACAATGAGCAGTTCTTC
.,TRBJ2-3,TRBV10-3,.,12,CAGLGAADTQYF,TGTGCGGGCCTGGGAGCCGCAGACACGCAGTATTTT
.,TRBJ2-2,TRBV5-1,many,15,CASSPADRDTGELFF,TGCGCCAGCAGCCCGGCGGACCGCGACACCGGGGAGCTGTTTTTT
.,TRBJ2-4,TRBV27,.,18,CASSSIHNSGLAQNTQYF,TGTGCCAGCAGCTCAATCCACAATAGCGGCCTAGCCCAAAACACCCAGTACTTC
.,TRBJ2-7,TRBV6-5,.,14,CASSSGLINGEQYF,TGTGCCAGCAGTTCTGGGTTAATCAACGGCGAGCAGTACTTC
.,TRBJ2-2,TRBV6-5,.,14,CASSYSERTGALYF,TGTGCCAGCAGTTACTCTGAGAGGACCGGGGCGCTGTATTTT
TRBD2,TRBJ2-1,TRBV6-1,.,17,CASRGGAGANSYNEQFF,TGTGCCAGCAGGGGTGGAGCGGGGGCCAACTCCTACAATGAGCAGTTCTTC
.,TRBJ2-7,TRBV6-2/TRBV6-3,many,12,CASSYFSGEQYF,TGTGCCAGCAGTTACTTCTCTGGCGAGCAGTACTTC
.,TRBJ1-4,TRBV4-1,.,15,CASSQSGGGGEKLFF,TGCGCCAGCAGCCAGAGCGGGGGTGGGGGTGAAAAGCTGTTTTTT
.,TRBJ2-3,TRBV6-4,.,15,CASSYSMGAKDMQYF,TGTGCCAGCAGTTACTCTATGGGAGCCAAAGATATGCAGTATTTT
TRBD1,TRBJ1-5,TRBV27,.,15,CASSKGQFSNPPLHF,TGTGCCAGCAGTAAGGGACAGTTTAGCAATCCACCCCTGCACTTT
TRBD1,TRBJ1-1,TRBV27,.,15,CASSLRQGARTEAFF,TGTGCCAGCAGTTTGCGGCAGGGGGCGCGCACTGAAGCTTTCTTT
TRBD2,TRBJ2-5,TRBV6-1,.,17,CASRGPIWAGVVETQYF,TGTGCCAGCAGAGGCCCCATATGGGCGGGAGTGGTAGAGACCCAGTACTTC
.,TRBJ2-2,TRBV10-3,.,15,CVLGLQAVSPGAQFF,TGTGTCCTCGGACTCCAGGCTGTGAGTCCCGGTGCGCAGTTTTTT
.,TRBJ2-7,TRBV7-2,medium-sized,16,CASSLGAPGGGYEQYF,TGTGCCAGCAGCTTAGGGGCCCCAGGGGGGGGCTACGAGCAGTACTTC
.,TRBJ2-1,TRBV20-1,.,11,CSARTYNEQFF,TGCAGTGCTCGCACCTACAATGAGCAGTTCTTC
TRBD2,TRBJ2-1,TRBV11-2,few,14,CASRLGLAGIEQFF,TGTGCCAGCAGGCTGGGACTAGCGGGAATTGAGCAGTTCTTC
.,TRBJ2-1,TRBV6-4,.,13,CASSDSSRDEQFF,TGTGCCAGCAGTGACTCGAGCCGCGATGAGCAGTTCTTC
.,TRBJ2-5,TRBV27,.,13,CASSPTLGVEQYF,TGTGCCAGCAGTCCGACTCTAGGGGTGGAGCAGTACTTC
.,TRBJ2-3,TRBV27,once,16,CASSLMGTLPKNTQYF,TGTGCCAGCAGTTTAATGGGGACACTCCCCAAAAACACGCAGTATTTT
TRBD2,TRBJ2-7,TRBV6-1,many,13,CASSDSLAAAQYF,TGTGCCAGCAGTGATAGTCTAGCGGCGGCACAGTACTTC
.,TRBJ2-2,TRBV4-1,few,16,CASSRTFLTNTGELFF,TGCGCCAGCAGCCGGACCTTCCTCACAAACACCGGGGAGCTGTTTTTT
.,TRBJ2-4,TRBV25-1,.,16,CASSESPLSHKNTQYF,TGTGCCAGCAGTGAATCGCCGCTGTCGCACAAAAACACGCAGTATTTC
TRBD2,TRBJ2-1,TRBV27,.,17,CASSFLQLAGARNEQFF,TGTGCCAGCAGTTTCCTTCAACTAGCGGGAGCTAGAAATGAGCAGTTCTTC
TRBD2,TRBJ2-1,TRBV6-1,large,15,CASSEVAGNENEQFF,TGTGCCAGCAGTGAAGTAGCGGGAAATGAAAATGAGCAGTTCTTC
.,TRBJ2-3,TRBV27,.,15,CASRTGGQYTDTQYF,TGTGCCAGCAGGACGGGGGGCCAATACACAGATACGCAGTACTTT
TRBD2,TRBJ2-5,TRBV6-1,.,19,CASSECAGRGVCDQETQYF,TGTGCCAGCAGTGAATGCGCGGGGCGGGGGGTCTGTGACCAAGAGACCCAGTACTTC
TRBD2,TRBJ2-7,TRBV6-1,large,15,CASSGEAGGAYEQYF,TGTGCCAGCAGTGGGGAAGCGGGAGGGGCCTACGAGCAGTACTTC
TRBD2,TRBJ2-1,TRBV12-3/TRBV12-4,.,14,CASSLPGGSRTQFF,TGTGCCAGCAGTTTACCCGGCGGGAGTCGGACCCAGTTCTTC
.,TRBJ2-3,TRBV6-4,many,14,CASSEGLGADTQYF,TGTGCCAGCAGTGAAGGTTTGGGAGCGGATACGCAGTATTTT
.,TRBJ2-3,TRBV6-4,.,15,CASGLQSGSTDTQYF,TGTGCCAGCGGACTCCAGTCCGGGAGCACAGATACGCAGTATTTT
TRBD2,TRBJ2-5,TRBV6-5,medium-sized,16,CASRESASGREETQYF,TGTGCCAGCAGAGAGTCGGCTAGCGGGAGGGAAGAGACCCAGTACTTC
.,TRBJ2-5,TRBV6-1,medium-sized,12,CASRDQKETQYF,TGTGCCAGCAGAGACCAGAAAGAGACCCAGTACTTC
.,TRBJ2-1,TRBV6-5,few,16,CASSYTGATVHNEQFF,TGTGCCAGCAGTTACACGGGGGCAACAGTACACAATGAGCAGTTCTTC
.,TRBJ1-1,TRBV6-1,few,12,CASSQRNTEAFF,TGTGCCAGCAGTCAGCGGAACACTGAAGCTTTCTTT
.,TRBJ1-1,TRBV6-1,medium-sized,14,CASSSSFSNTEAFF,TGTGCCAGCAGCTCAAGTTTTTCGAACACTGAAGCTTTCTTT